The next 4 T cell receptor beta chains were all read from a single sample in a study of T cells in Graves' hyperthyroidism and ophthalmopathy. Amplification of TCR beta CDR3 regions was performed using RNA transcripts as template. TCR CDR3 underwent first-round RT-PCR with the HTBI primer set. TCRdb independently ran MiXCR on the multiplex PCR reads; one entry per CDR3 protein. The table includes 600,000 to 700,000 distinct CDR3 sequences, 45% detected once. Material: peripheral blood or thyroid tissue (not recorded which). These receptors came from an adult man with Graves' disease, either hyperthyroidism or ophthalmopathy (not recorded which).

In this sample, this clonotype turned up many times. The CDR3 region has the DNA TGTGCCAGCAGTCCATCCGGACAGAGACTGTTTTTT. This translates into CASSPSGQRLFF. This rearrangement joins TRBV2 to TRBJ1-4; D is possibly TRBD1 (6 bases). Germline loops: CDR1 SNHLY, CDR2 FYNNEI. The CDR3 spans 12 residues. V lost 5 bases and J 13 bases, leaving 14 bases between the germline ends.

There are many counts of this clonotype. CDR3 nucleotide sequence: TGTGCCAGCAGCATCGAGGCCCTAGCGGGGGACTACGAGCAGTACTTC. It specifies CASSIEALAGDYEQYF. V and J are TRBV7-8 and TRBJ2-7, with 10 bases lining up with TRBD2. Germline CDR1 reads SGHVS; CDR2 reads FQNEAQ. Germline trimming cut 5 bases from V and 3 bases from J; bases unmatched to any gene: 10. There are 16 residues in the CDR3.

The gene calls are TRBV19 and TRBJ2-6, with a weak D call TRBD1 (6 bases). The length of the CDR3 is 18 residues. The germline V and J ends were trimmed by 2 bases and 0 bases, with 14 bases remaining between them. Germline CDR1 and CDR2: LNHDA and SQIVND (reference sequence). The CDR3 bases are TGTGCCAGTAGTATACCCACAGGGTTAAACTCTGGGGCCAACGTCCTGACTTTC. It yields the protein CASSIPTGLNSGANVLTF.

This sequence joins TRBV14 and TRBJ1-1; 7 nucleotides agree with TRBD1. CDR1 is SGHDN and CDR2 is FVKESK in the germline V gene. This CDR3 comprises 16 residues. V was clipped by 6 bases and J by 1 base; unmatched bases: 11. The CDR3 region has the DNA TGTGCCAGCAGAGGATTCACAGGGGCGGCGAACACTGAAGCTTTCTTT. This sequence encodes CASRGFTGAANTEAFF.